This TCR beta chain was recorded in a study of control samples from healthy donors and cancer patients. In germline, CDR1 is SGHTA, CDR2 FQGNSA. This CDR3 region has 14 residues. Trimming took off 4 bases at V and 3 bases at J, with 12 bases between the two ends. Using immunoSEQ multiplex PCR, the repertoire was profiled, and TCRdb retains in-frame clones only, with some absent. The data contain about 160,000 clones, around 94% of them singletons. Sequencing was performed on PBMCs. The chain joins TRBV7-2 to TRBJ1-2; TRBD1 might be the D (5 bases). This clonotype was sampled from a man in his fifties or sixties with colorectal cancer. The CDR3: CASSSRASDYGYTF. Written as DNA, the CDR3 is TGTGCCAGCAGCTCCAGGGCCTCTGACTATGGCTACACCTTC.